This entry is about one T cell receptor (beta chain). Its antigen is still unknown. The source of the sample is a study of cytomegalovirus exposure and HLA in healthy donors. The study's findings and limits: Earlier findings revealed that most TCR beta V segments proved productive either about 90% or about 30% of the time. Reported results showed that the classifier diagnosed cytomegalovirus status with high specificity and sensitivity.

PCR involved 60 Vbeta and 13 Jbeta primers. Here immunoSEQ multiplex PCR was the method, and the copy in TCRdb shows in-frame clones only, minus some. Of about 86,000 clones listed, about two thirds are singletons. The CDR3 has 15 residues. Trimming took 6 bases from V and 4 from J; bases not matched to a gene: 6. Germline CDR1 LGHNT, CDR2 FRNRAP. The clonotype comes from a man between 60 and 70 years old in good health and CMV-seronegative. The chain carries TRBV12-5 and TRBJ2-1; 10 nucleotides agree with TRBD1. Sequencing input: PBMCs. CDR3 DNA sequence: TGTGCTAGTGGGATACCGGGACAGGGGTACAATGAGCAGTTCTTC. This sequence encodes CASGIPGQGYNEQFF.